Sequencing of this TCR beta chain was carried out in a study of T cell responses to AZD1222 COVID-19 vaccine. General study points: Spike-specific TCR breadth rose after two AZD1222 doses, and depth rose as well.

The CDR3 sequence is 14 residues long. In germline, CDR1 is SGHVS, CDR2 FQNEAQ. V dropped 5 bases and J dropped 2 bases, with 11 bases sitting between them. Comment on this clone: The antigen is undetermined.

This table comes from immunoSEQ multiplex PCR, and its TCRdb copy is limited to in-frame clones, with some not included. Of roughly 99,000 clones in the sample, around 89% are singletons; the top ten hold around 6.7%. V usage is TRBV7-8 and J usage is TRBJ2-3; D gene unclear. This receptor was identified in an adult in good health. The sequencing used peripheral blood, collected on day 0 of AZD1222 vaccination. The DNA of the CDR3 is TGTGCCAGCAGCGGTGTACCAAACACAGATACGCAGTATTTT. Protein sequence: CASSGVPNTDTQYF.